This T cell receptor beta chain was identified during a study of glioma-infiltrating T cells. Study-wide results and limits: Only very few CDR3 sequences appeared in both tissue and blood. Gliomas, especially low-grade, showed above-expected tissue-blood divergence; non-neoplastic patients showed below.

The iRepertoire nested amplicon-rescue multiplex PCR amplified TCR alpha and beta CDR3s from RNA. Input was about 85-450 ng of tissue mRNA or PBMC total RNA. A single record per CDR3 protein comes from TCRdb applying MiXCR to the multiplex PCR reads. The sample lists tens of thousands of distinct CDR3 sequences; about 23% were seen once. This clonotype was seen many times. Its specificity is unknown. CDR1 and CDR2 (germline): WSHSY, SAAADI. Trimming took 3 bases from V and 2 from J, leaving 11 bases between them. This CDR3 comprises 15 residues. The J gene is TRBJ2-1, the V gene TRBV10-2; D ambiguous. The sample was glioma tissue, nonneoplastic brain tissue, or PBMCs (not recorded which). The clonotype originates from a human donor with low-grade glioma or glioblastoma, undergoing nonglioma brain surgery, or in good health (not recorded which). The CDR3 loop is CASSDVGFPYNEQFF. CDR3 DNA sequence: TGCGCCAGCAGTGATGTAGGGTTTCCCTACAATGAGCAGTTCTTC.